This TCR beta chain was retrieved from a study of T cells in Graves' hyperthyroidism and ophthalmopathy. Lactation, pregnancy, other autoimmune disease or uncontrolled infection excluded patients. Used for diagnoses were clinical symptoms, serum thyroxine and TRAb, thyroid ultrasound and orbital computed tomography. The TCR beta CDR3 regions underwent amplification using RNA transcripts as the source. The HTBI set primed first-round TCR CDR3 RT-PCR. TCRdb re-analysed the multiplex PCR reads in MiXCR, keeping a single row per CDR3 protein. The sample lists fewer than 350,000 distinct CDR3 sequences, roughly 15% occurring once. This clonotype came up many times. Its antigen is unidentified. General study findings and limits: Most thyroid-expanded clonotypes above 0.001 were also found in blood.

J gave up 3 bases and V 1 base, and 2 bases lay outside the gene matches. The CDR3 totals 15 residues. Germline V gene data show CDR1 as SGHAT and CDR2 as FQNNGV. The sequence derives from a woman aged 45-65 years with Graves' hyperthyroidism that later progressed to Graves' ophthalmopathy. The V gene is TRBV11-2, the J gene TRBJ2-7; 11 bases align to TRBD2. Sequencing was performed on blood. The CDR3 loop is CASSLGLAGIYEQYF. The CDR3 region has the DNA TGTGCCAGCAGCTTAGGACTAGCGGGAATCTACGAGCAGTACTTC.